The next 22 T cell receptor beta chains were all read from a single sample in a study of a mutant IDH1 vaccine in newly diagnosed glioma. These receptors' antigens are unknown. Time point reported: week 11, during vaccination. Vaccinated patients received 300 ug of mutant IDH1 20-mer peptide per dose, with topical imiquimod. Some clones are missing from TCRdb's copy, which holds only in-frame ones; the method was immunoSEQ multiplex PCR. The sample includes around 31,000 clones, around 89% of them seen just once. The material sequenced was PBMCs, taken from a glioma patient whose treatment included an IDH1 peptide vaccine. These receptors were taken from a man younger than 35 with glioma.

The CDR3 sequence is CASSQDRGGGANVLTF. The CDR3 region has the DNA TGCGCCAGCAGCCAAGATAGGGGTGGCGGGGCCAACGTCCTGACTTTC. The J gene is TRBJ2-6, the V gene TRBV4-3; possible D gene TRBD1, 5 bases. The germline V gene has CDR1 LGHNA and CDR2 YSLEER. CDR3 length equals 16 residues. V gave up 0 bases and J gave up 4 bases, with 10 bases separating them.

The rearrangement joins TRBV27 to TRBJ1-6, with D tentatively TRBD1 (5 bases). The V gene's germline CDR1 is MNHEY and CDR2 SMNVEV (reference sequence). The CDR3 is made up of 17 amino acids. Trimming cost V 2 bases and J 7 bases, with 18 bases left between them. CDR3 DNA: TGTGCCAGCAGTTTAAAGGCGGGGGGTTGGACCAATTCACCCCTCCACTTT. As protein: CASSLKAGGWTNSPLHF.

V gene TRBV19 combines with J gene TRBJ2-5; D assignment may be TRBD1 or TRBD2 (6 bases each). V was clipped by 10 bases and J by 5 bases, with 14 bases between them. The germline gives CDR1 LNHDA, CDR2 SQIVND (reference sequence). The CDR3 sequence is 12 residues long. The CDR3 DNA is TGTGCCACCCGACAGGCGGGGGAGACCCAGTACTTC. It specifies CATRQAGETQYF. The variable domain in full, with the rest retrieved from reference TRBV19 and TRBJ2-5, is DGGITQSPKYLFRKEGQNVTLSCEQNLNHDAMYWYRQDPGQGLRLIYYSQIVNDFQKGDIAEGYSVSREKKESFPLTVTSAQKNPTAFYLCATRQAGETQYFGPGTRLLVL.

The V gene is TRBV5-5, the J gene TRBJ1-2, with TRBD1 matching 7 bases. Germline V lookup: CDR1 SGHKS, CDR2 YYEKEE (reference sequence). V dropped 3 bases and J dropped 8; count of bases not matched to a gene: 10. This CDR3 has 14 residues. CDR3 residues: CASSWGTDYRGYTF. The CDR3 nucleotides are TGTGCCAGCAGCTGGGGGACAGATTATAGAGGCTACACCTTC.

V usage is TRBV4-2 and J usage is TRBJ2-1, with 9 bases fitting TRBD2. The length of the CDR3 is 17 residues. Germline-derived CDR1 and CDR2 are LGHNA and YNFKEQ. With 0 bases clipped from V and 6 bases from J, the junction kept 9 bases outside the gene matches. The CDR3 region is CASSQDKQAGGGNEQFF. The CDR3 DNA reads TGTGCCAGCAGCCAAGATAAACAAGCGGGAGGCGGCAATGAGCAGTTCTTC.

V is TRBV19 and J is TRBJ2-1; perhaps TRBD2 as D (7 bases). Trimming pared 7 bases from V and 1 base from J, leaving 20 bases between. The CDR3 loop spans 17 amino acids. Germline CDR1 and CDR2: LNHDA and SQIVND (reference sequence). The chain's CDR3 is CASTPGGSGMSYNEQFF. The CDR3 nucleotides are TGTGCCAGTACCCCTGGGGGCAGCGGGATGTCCTACAATGAGCAGTTCTTC.

The chain is built from TRBV10-1 and TRBJ2-7; 10 bases match TRBD2. The length of the CDR3 is 15 residues. CDR1 and CDR2 (germline): WNHNN, SYGVQD (reference sequence). With V trimmed by 4 bases and J by 5 bases, 8 bases remained unmatched. The CDR3 DNA reads TGCGCCAGCAGTGTTAGCGGGAGGACAGTAAACGAGCAGTACTTC. Protein product: CASSVSGRTVNEQYF.

V gene TRBV23-1 combines with J gene TRBJ2-7, with TRBD1 matching 11 bases. TRBV23-1 is identified as an open reading frame with a role that is uncertain. Trimming at V came to 3 bases and at J to 0 bases, leaving 13 bases not matched to a gene. The CDR3 length is 19 residues. The CDR3 loop is CASSHSGTGGHLSSYEQYF. The CDR3 nucleotides are TGCGCCAGCAGTCACTCCGGGACAGGGGGTCATCTTAGCTCCTACGAGCAGTACTTC.

The J gene is TRBJ2-7, the V gene TRBV5-1, with 8 bases aligning to TRBD1. Germline trimming cut 3 bases from V and 6 bases from J; bases unmatched to any gene: 2. Germline lookup yields CDR1 SGHRS and CDR2 YFSETQ. The CDR3 totals 12 residues. CDR3 bases: TGCGCCAGCAGCTCAGACAGGGGCGAGCAGTACTTC. This sequence encodes CASSSDRGEQYF.

This chain uses TRBV11-3 with TRBJ2-1; perhaps TRBD2 as D (6 bases). Trimming pared 4 bases from V and 8 bases from J, leaving 21 bases between. Germline CDR1 reads SGHNT; CDR2 reads YENEEA. The CDR3 runs 16 residues. The CDR3 DNA reads as TGTGCCAGCAGCTCCGACCAGGGTTTCCAGCGGGATGAGCAGTTCTTC. As protein: CASSSDQGFQRDEQFF.

The chain joins TRBV6-6 to TRBJ1-1, with a possible D match to TRBD1 (6 bases). CDR1 and CDR2 from the germline V gene are MNHNY and SVGAGI (reference sequence). This CDR3 comprises 14 residues. Trimming took 5 bases from V and 2 from J, leaving 12 bases between them. The CDR3 region is CASSQGKSNTEAFF. In DNA form, the CDR3 reads TGTGCCAGCAGTCAGGGGAAGAGTAACACTGAAGCTTTCTTT.

This clone was observed once. The V and J genes are TRBV6-6 and TRBJ1-2; D is possibly TRBD1 (5 bases). The CDR3 has 14 amino acids. V was shortened by 5 bases and J by 6 bases, with 16 bases between the two germline ends. CDR1 and CDR2 (germline): MNHNY, SVGAGI (reference sequence). The CDR3 region has the DNA TGTGCCAGCAGTATCGGGGCCCCCCTTGATGGCTACACCTTC. It specifies CASSIGAPLDGYTF.

The chain employs TRBV2 and TRBJ1-6; D uncertain. The V end lost 3 bases, the J end lost 9 bases, and 15 bases lay between the germline ends. The germline gives CDR1 SNHLY, CDR2 FYNNEI. The CDR3 is made up of 15 amino acids. CDR3 sequence: CASSDLPPGSSPLHF. CDR3 in DNA: TGTGCCAGCAGTGATTTGCCCCCGGGGAGTTCACCCCTCCACTTT.

The V call is TRBV14, the J call TRBJ2-7; D uncertain. The CDR3 extends over 12 amino acids. Trimming took off 1 base at V and 4 bases at J, with 5 bases between the two ends. The germline gives CDR1 SGHDN, CDR2 FVKESK. The CDR3 bases are TGTGCCAGCAGCCAAGTGAGTTACGAGCAGTACTTC. Amino acids: CASSQVSYEQYF.

The chain links TRBV7-9 to TRBJ2-5; D is perhaps TRBD2 (6 bases). CDR3 length equals 15 residues. The V end was cut by 3 bases, the J end by 1 base, with 12 bases between. Germline V gene lookup returns CDR1 SEHNR and CDR2 FQNEAQ (reference sequence). The CDR3 protein is CASSFPRGSQETQYF. CDR3 in DNA: TGTGCCAGCAGCTTCCCACGGGGGAGCCAAGAGACCCAGTACTTC.

This clone was detected only once. The J gene is TRBJ1-1, the V gene TRBV21-1. TRBV21-1 corresponds to a pseudogene. The CDR3 runs 15 residues. This CDR3 is CASSKPPPGNTEAFF. CDR3 sequence (DNA): TGTGCCAGCAGCAAACCCCCGCCTGGGAACACTGAAGCTTTCTTT.

This chain joins TRBV9 and TRBJ2-1, with 11 bases that match TRBD2. Germline trimming cut 0 bases from V and 8 bases from J; bases unmatched to any gene: 7. CDR1 and CDR2 from the germline V gene are SGDLS and YYNGEE. The CDR3 loop spans 16 amino acids. The CDR3 region is CASSVAGLAEVDEQFF. CDR3 DNA: TGTGCCAGCAGCGTAGCGGGACTAGCGGAGGTTGATGAGCAGTTCTTC.

The chain is built from TRBV2 and TRBJ2-7; D uncertain. Trimming took off 3 bases at V and 0 bases at J, with 12 bases between the two ends. CDR3 length: 15 amino acids. Germline-derived CDR1 and CDR2 are SNHLY and FYNNEI. The DNA for the CDR3 is TGTGCCAGCAGTGAGCTGGTTCCTTCCTCCTACGAGCAGTACTTC. It specifies CASSELVPSSYEQYF.

The chain joins TRBV30 to TRBJ1-3; D unresolved. CDR1 and CDR2 from the germline V gene are GTSNPN and SVGIG (reference sequence). Between the trimmed V and J ends, which lost 3 bases and 0 bases, there was a span of 9 bases. This CDR3 region has 14 residues. The CDR3 sequence: CAWSYSLSGNTIYF. Here the CDR3 DNA reads TGTGCCTGGAGCTACAGTCTCTCTGGAAACACCATATATTTT.

The chain links TRBV4-3 to TRBJ1-5, with 7 nucleotides matching TRBD1. V lost 3 bases, J lost 9 bases, and 5 bases stayed unmatched. CDR1 and CDR2 (germline): LGHNA, YSLEER. The CDR3 has 13 amino acids. The CDR3 here is CASSQDRFRPQHF. For the CDR3, the DNA is TGCGCCAGCAGCCAGGACAGGTTTCGGCCCCAGCATTTT.

This chain connects TRBV7-2 to TRBJ2-7; no clear D. The V gene's germline CDR1 is SGHTA and CDR2 FQGNSA. The CDR3 is 15 amino acids. V was cut by 4 bases and J by 3 bases, with 16 bases left in between. The CDR3 spells CASSSAFRRGYEQYF. CDR3 DNA: TGTGCCAGCAGCTCCGCATTCCGGAGAGGCTACGAGCAGTACTTC.

The V call is TRBV11-2, the J call TRBJ2-3, with D possibly being TRBD1 (6 bases). CDR3 length: 12 amino acids. The V end was cut by 6 bases, the J end by 12 bases, with 16 bases between. The V gene's germline CDR1 is SGHAT and CDR2 FQNNGV. Written as DNA, the CDR3 is TGTGCCAGCAGTCCCCCAGGGGTCCCACAGTATTTT. Its protein is CASSPPGVPQYF.